This T cell receptor beta chain was sequenced during a study of blood T cell repertoires in COVID-19. Study overall: Acute and convalescent COVID-19 specimens originated in the United States, Italy and Spain. Nucleic acid was either cDNA or gDNA, and it came from T cells, B-cell-depleted T cells, or PBMCs.

Assignments of participants to cohorts depended upon their own reported clinical history. Some clones are missing from TCRdb's copy, which holds only in-frame ones; the method was immunoSEQ multiplex PCR. The table records 250,000 to 350,000 clones, about 85% of them present only once. In germline, CDR1 is MNHEY, CDR2 SVGEGT. V was trimmed by 4 bases and J by 9 bases, leaving 13 bases between them. The CDR3 sequence is 12 residues long. The source of this sequence is a woman aged 25-40 years who had recovered from COVID-19. The chain joins TRBV6-2 or TRBV6-3 to TRBJ2-7, with D tentatively TRBD1 (5 bases). Input material: PBMCs or T cells enriched from blood (not recorded which). CDR3 DNA: TGTGCCAGCAGTTTCCCCAGGGTTGGGCAGTACTTC. It specifies CASSFPRVGQYF.